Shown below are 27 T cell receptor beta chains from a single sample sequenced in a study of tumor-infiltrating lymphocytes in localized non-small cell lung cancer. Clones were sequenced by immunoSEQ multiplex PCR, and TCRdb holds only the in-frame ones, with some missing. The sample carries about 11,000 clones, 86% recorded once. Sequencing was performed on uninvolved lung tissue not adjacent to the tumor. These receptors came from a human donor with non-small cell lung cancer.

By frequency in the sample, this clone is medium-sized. The CDR3 region has the DNA TGTGCCAGCAGCAACAGGGGTCAGCCCCAGCATTTT. It translates to CASSNRGQPQHF. The chain is built from TRBV13 and TRBJ1-5; 7 nucleotides line up with TRBD1. Per germline, CDR1 PRHDT and CDR2 FYEKMQ (reference sequence). CDR3 size: 12 residues. The V and J ends lost 5 bases and 6 bases, in that order; junction bases with no gene match: 1.

CDR3 coding DNA: TGTGCCAGCTCCTCCCGTCGGGGCGGCGACGAGCAGTACTTC. Amino acids: CASSSRRGGDEQYF. This chain links TRBV5-8 with TRBJ2-7; TRBD1 or TRBD2 may be the D gene (5 bases each). Per the germline V gene, CDR1 is SGHTS and CDR2 is YDEGEE. V was shortened by 7 bases and J by 5 bases, with 19 bases between the two germline ends. This CDR3 contains 14 residues.

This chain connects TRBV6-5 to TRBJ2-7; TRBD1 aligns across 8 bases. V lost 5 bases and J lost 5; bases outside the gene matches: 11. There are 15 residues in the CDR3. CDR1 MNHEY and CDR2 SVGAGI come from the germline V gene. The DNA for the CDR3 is TGTGCCAGCAGTGCCCTCACCTCAGGGGGCAACGAGCAGTACTTC. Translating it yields CASSALTSGGNEQYF.

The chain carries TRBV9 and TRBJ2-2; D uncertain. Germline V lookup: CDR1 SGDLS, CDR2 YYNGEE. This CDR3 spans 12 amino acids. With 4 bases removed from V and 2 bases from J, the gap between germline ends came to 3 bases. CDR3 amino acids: CASSQNTGELFF. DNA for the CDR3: TGTGCCAGCAGCCAAAACACCGGGGAGCTGTTTTTT.

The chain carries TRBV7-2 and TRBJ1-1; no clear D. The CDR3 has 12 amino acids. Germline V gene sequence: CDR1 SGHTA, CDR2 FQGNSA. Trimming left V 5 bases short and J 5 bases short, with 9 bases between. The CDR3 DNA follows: TGTGCCAGCAGCCCGCGGTGGACTGAAGCTTTCTTT. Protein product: CASSPRWTEAFF.

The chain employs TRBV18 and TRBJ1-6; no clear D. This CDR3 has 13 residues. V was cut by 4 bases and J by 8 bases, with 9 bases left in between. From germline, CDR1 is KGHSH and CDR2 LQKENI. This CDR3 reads CASSQIQDSPLHF. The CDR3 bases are TGTGCCAGCTCACAGATTCAGGATTCACCCCTCCACTTT.

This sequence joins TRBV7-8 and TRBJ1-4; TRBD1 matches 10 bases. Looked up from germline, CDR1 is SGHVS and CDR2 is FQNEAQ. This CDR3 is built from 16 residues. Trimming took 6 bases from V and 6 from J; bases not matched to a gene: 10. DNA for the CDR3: TGTGCCAGCAGGGTAGGGACAGGGGCTGGAGATGAAAAACTGTTTTTT. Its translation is CASRVGTGAGDEKLFF.

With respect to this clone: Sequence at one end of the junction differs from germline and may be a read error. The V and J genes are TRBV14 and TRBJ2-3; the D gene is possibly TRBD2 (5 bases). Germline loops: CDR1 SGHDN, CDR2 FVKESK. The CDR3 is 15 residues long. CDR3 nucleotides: TGTGCCAGCACCCAATGGCGGACTAGCACAGATACGCAGTATTTT. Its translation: CASTQWRTSTDTQYF. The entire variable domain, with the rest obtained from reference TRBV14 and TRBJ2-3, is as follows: EAGVTQFPSHSVIEKGQTVTLRCDPISGHDNLYWYRRVMGKEIKFLLHFVKESKQDESGMPNNRFLAERTGGTYSTLKVQPAELEDSGVYFCASTQWRTSTDTQYFGPGTRLTVL.

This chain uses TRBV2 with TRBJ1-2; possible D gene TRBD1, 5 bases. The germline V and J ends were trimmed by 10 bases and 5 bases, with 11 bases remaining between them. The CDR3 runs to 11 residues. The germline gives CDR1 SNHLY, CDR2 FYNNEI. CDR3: CATREGYGYTF. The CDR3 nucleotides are TGTGCCACCAGGGAGGGATATGGCTACACCTTC.

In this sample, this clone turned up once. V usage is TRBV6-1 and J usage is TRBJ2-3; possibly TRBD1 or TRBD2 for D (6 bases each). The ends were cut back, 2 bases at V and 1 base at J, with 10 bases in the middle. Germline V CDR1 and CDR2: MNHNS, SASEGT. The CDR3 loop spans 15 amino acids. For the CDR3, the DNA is TGTGCCAGCAGTGAATACGGGGGCCGCACAGATACGCAGTATTTT. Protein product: CASSEYGGRTDTQYF.

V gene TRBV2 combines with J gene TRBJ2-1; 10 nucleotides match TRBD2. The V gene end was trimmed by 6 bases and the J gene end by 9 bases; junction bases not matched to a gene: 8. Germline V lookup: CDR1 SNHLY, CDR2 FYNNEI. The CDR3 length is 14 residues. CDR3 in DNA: TGTGCCAGCAGATCTCCCGGGACTAGCGCTGAGCAGTTCTTC. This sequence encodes CASRSPGTSAEQFF.

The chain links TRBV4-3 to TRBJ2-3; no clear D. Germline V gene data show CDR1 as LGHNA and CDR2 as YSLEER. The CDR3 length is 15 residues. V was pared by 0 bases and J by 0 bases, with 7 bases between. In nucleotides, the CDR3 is TGCGCCAGCAGCCAAGATGCACTGAGCACAGATACGCAGTATTTT. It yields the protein CASSQDALSTDTQYF.

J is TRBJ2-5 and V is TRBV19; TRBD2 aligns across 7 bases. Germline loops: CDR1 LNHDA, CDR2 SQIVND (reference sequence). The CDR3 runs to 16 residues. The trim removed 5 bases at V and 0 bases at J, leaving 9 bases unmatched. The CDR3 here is CASSESRGVNQETQYF. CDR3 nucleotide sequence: TGTGCCAGTAGTGAATCTCGGGGGGTCAACCAAGAGACCCAGTACTTC.

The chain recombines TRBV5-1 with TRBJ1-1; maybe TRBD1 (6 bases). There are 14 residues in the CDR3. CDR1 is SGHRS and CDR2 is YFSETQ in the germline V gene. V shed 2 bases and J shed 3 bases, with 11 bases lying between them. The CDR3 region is CASSLQGGYTEAFF. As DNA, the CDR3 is TGCGCCAGCAGCTTACAGGGTGGTTACACTGAAGCTTTCTTT.

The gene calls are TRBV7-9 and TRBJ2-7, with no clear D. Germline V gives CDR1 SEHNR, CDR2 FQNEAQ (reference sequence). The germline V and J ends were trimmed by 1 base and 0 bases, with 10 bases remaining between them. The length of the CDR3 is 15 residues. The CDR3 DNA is TGTGCCAGCAGCTTAGTAGGCTCCCTCTCCTACGAGCAGTACTTC. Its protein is CASSLVGSLSYEQYF.

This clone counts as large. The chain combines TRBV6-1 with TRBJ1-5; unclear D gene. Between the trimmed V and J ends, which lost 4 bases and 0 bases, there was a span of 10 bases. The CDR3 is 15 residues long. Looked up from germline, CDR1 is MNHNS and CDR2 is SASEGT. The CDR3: CASSADGISNQPQHF. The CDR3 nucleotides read TGTGCCAGCAGTGCGGACGGAATTAGCAATCAGCCCCAGCATTTT.

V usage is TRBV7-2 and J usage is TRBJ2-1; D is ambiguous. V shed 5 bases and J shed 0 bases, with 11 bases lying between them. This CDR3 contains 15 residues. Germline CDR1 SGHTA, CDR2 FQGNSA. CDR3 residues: CASSQERSSYNEQFF. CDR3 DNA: TGTGCCAGCAGCCAGGAAAGGAGCTCCTACAATGAGCAGTTCTTC.

The CDR3 coding sequence is TGTGCCAGCAGCTTCCGTGGACAGGGGGGATCTTACGAGCAGTACTTC. It specifies CASSFRGQGGSYEQYF. The chain has TRBV11-2 and TRBJ2-7, with 10 positions matching TRBD1. Germline lookup yields CDR1 SGHAT and CDR2 FQNNGV. This CDR3 contains 16 residues. V trimming: 3 bases; J trimming: 4 bases; junction bases outside the gene matches: 9.

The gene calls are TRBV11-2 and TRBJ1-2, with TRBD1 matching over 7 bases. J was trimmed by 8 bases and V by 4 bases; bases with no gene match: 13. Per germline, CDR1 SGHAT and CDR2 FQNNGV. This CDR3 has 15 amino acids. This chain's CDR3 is CASSSEAGRGSGYTF. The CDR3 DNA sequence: TGTGCCAGCAGCTCCGAGGCGGGCAGGGGGTCGGGCTACACCTTC. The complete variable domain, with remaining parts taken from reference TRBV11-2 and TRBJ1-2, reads EAGVAQSPRYKIIEKRQSVAFWCNPISGHATLYWYQQILGQGPKLLIQFQNNGVVDDSQLPKDRFSAERLKGVDSTLKIQPAKLEDSAVYLCASSSEAGRGSGYTFGSGTRLTVV.

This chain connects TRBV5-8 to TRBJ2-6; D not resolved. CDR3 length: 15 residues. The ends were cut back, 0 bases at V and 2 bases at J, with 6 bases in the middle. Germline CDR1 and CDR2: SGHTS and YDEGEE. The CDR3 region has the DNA TGTGCCAGCAGCTTGGGGAACGCTGGGGCCAACGTCCTGACTTTC. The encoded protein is CASSLGNAGANVLTF.

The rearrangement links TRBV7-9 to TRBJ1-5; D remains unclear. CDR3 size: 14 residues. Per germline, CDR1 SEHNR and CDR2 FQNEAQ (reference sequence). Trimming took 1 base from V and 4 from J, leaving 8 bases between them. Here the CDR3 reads CASSLGQSNQPQHF. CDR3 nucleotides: TGTGCCAGCAGCTTAGGGCAGTCAAATCAGCCCCAGCATTTT.

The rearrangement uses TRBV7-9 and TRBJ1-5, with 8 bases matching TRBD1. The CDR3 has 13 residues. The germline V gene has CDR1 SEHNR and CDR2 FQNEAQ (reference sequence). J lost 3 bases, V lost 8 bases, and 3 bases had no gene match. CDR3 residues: CASGGQANQPQHF. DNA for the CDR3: TGTGCCAGCGGGGGACAGGCCAATCAGCCCCAGCATTTT.

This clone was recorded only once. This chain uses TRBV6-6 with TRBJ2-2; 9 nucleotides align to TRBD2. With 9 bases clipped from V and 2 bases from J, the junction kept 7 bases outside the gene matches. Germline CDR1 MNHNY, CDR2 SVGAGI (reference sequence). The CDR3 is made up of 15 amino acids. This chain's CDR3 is CASIERGANTGELFF. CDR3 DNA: TGTGCCAGTATTGAGCGGGGGGCTAACACCGGGGAGCTGTTTTTT.

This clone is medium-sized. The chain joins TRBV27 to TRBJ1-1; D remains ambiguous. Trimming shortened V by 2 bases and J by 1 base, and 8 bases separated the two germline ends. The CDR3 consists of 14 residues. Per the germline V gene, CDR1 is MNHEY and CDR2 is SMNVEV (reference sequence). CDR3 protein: CASSLGSANTEAFF. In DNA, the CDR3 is TGTGCCAGCAGTTTAGGATCTGCGAACACTGAAGCTTTCTTT.

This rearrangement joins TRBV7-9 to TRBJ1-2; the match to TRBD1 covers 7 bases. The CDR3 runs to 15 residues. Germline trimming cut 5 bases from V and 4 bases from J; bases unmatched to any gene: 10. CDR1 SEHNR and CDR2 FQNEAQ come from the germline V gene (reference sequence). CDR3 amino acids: CASSAGTADFYGYTF. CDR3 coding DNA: TGTGCCAGCAGCGCAGGGACAGCAGATTTCTATGGCTACACCTTC.

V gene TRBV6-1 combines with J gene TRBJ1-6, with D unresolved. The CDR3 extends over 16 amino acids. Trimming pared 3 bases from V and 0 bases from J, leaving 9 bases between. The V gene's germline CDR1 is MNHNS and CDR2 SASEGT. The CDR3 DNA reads TGTGCCAGCAGTGAGGCCCCCCGCTCCTATAATTCACCCCTCCACTTT. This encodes CASSEAPRSYNSPLHF.

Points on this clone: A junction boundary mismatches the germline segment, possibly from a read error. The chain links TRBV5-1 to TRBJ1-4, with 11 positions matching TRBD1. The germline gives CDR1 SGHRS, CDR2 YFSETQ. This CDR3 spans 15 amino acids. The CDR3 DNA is TGCACCAGCAGCTCACGGACAGGGGGCGATGAAAAACTGTTTTTT. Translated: CTSSSRTGGDEKLFF. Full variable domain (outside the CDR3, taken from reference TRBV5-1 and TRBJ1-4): KAGVTQTPRYLIKTRGQQVTLSCSPISGHRSVSWYQQTPGQGLQFLFEYFSETQRNKGNFPGRFSGRQFSNSRSEMNVSTLELGDSALYLCTSSSRTGGDEKLFFGSGTQLSVL.